A selection of T cell receptor beta chains follows, all from one sample in a study of blood T cell repertoires in COVID-19. Sequenced by immunoSEQ multiplex PCR; TCRdb stores in-frame clones only, minus some. The table records approximately 300,000 clones, about 85% of them present only once. The sequenced material came from peripheral blood. Receptors were obtained from a woman aged 50 to 65 who had recovered from COVID-19. CDR3s include the opening cysteine and the closing phenylalanine or tryptophan. The D gene is left open where the match is weak. Clone size is not always given. Where it is, it says once, few, many or a class for expanded clones.

d_gene	abundance	j_gene	v_gene	CDR3aa	CDR3nt
NA	NA	TRBJ2-2	TRBV5-1	CASSLVSRVTPFITTGELFF	TGCGCCAGCAGCTTGGTATCCAGGGTAACCCCTTTTATCACCACCGGGGAGCTGTTTTTT
NA	NA	TRBJ1-2	TRBV7-8	CASSFPGSYGYTF	TGTGCCAGCAGCTTCCCGGGGAGCTATGGCTACACCTTC
TRBD1	few	TRBJ2-7	TRBV5-1	CASSLNRDSTYEQYF	TGCGCCAGCAGCTTAAACCGGGACAGTACCTACGAGCAGTACTTC
NA	NA	TRBJ1-3	TRBV9	CASSALGNTIYF	TGTGCCAGCAGCGCACTTGGAAACACCATATATTTT
TRBD2	NA	TRBJ2-7	TRBV11-2	CASSSKGGPGEQYF	TGTGCCAGCAGCTCGAAGGGAGGGCCGGGAGAGCAGTACTTC
TRBD1	NA	TRBJ2-7	TRBV27	CASSLSPLGQGIVYEQYF	TGTGCCAGCAGTTTATCTCCTTTAGGACAGGGAATTGTCTACGAGCAGTACTTC
TRBD1	few	TRBJ1-1	TRBV18	CASSSLPDRDTEAFF	TGTGCCAGCTCATCCCTCCCGGACAGGGACACTGAAGCTTTCTTT
NA	NA	TRBJ1-2	TRBV5-4	CASSLGTGRRTNYGYTF	TGTGCCAGCAGCTTGGGGACCGGGAGACGAACTAACTATGGCTACACCTTC
NA	NA	TRBJ1-2	TRBV6-1	CASSEASRGYGYTF	TGTGCCAGCAGTGAAGCTAGCAGGGGCTATGGCTACACCTTC
TRBD1	NA	TRBJ1-2	TRBV5-1	CASSSTGTAGANYGYTF	TGCGCCAGCAGCTCCACCGGGACAGCAGGAGCTAACTATGGCTACACCTTC
NA	NA	TRBJ2-3	TRBV19	CASSIDTGFTDTQYF	TGTGCCAGTAGTATAGACACAGGGTTCACAGATACGCAGTATTTT
TRBD1	NA	TRBJ1-2	TRBV27	CASTSMPQGSRYGYTF	TGTGCCAGCACTTCTATGCCACAGGGGTCGAGGTATGGCTACACCTTC
NA	NA	TRBJ2-7	TRBV4-3	CASSYYDNDEQYF	TGCGCCAGCAGCTACTATGATAACGACGAGCAGTACTTC
NA	NA	TRBJ1-2	TRBV18	CASSPRTDYGYTF	TGTGCCAGCTCACCAAGGACAGATTATGGCTACACCTTC
TRBD1	NA	TRBJ1-2	TRBV6-6	CASRQTGDPRNYGYTF	TGTGCCAGCAGGCAGACAGGGGATCCTCGGAACTATGGCTACACCTTC
NA	NA	TRBJ1-2	TRBV15	CATSRDSGGYTF	TGTGCCACCAGCAGAGATTCGGGAGGCTACACCTTC
NA	NA	TRBJ2-7	TRBV18	CASSVNRDTYEQYF	TGTGCCAGCTCAGTTAACAGGGATACCTACGAGCAGTACTTC
NA	NA	TRBJ1-5	TRBV30	CAWSGGGNQPQHF	TGTGCCTGGAGTGGCGGAGGGAATCAGCCCCAGCATTTT
NA	NA	TRBJ1-3	TRBV9	CASSVASQGHSGNTIYF	TGTGCCAGCAGCGTAGCTTCCCAGGGCCACTCTGGAAACACCATATATTTT
NA	NA	TRBJ1-3	TRBV5-1	CASSPPGDTIYF	TGCGCCAGCAGCCCCCCGGGGGACACCATATATTTT
NA	NA	TRBJ1-5	TRBV19	CASSMGPEQGSFGGQPQHF	TGTGCCAGTAGTATGGGACCGGAACAGGGCTCCTTTGGTGGTCAGCCCCAGCATTTT
NA	NA	TRBJ1-2	TRBV29-1	CSVSHLWGGYTF	TGCAGCGTTTCCCATCTTTGGGGCGGCTACACCTTC
NA	NA	TRBJ2-5	TRBV3-1/TRBV3-2	CASSQGRLDRVGTQYF	TGTGCCAGCAGCCAAGGGCGACTGGATCGGGTCGGGACCCAGTACTTC
NA	NA	TRBJ1-2	TRBV20-1	CSATAGDGYTF	TGCAGTGCAACGGCGGGGGATGGCTACACCTTC
TRBD1	NA	TRBJ1-1	TRBV5-1	CASSPTGGAIEAFF	TGCGCCAGCAGCCCGACAGGGGGGGCGATTGAAGCTTTCTTT
TRBD2	NA	TRBJ2-1	TRBV11-3	CASSLEGTSGSYYNEQFF	TGTGCCAGCAGCTTAGAAGGGACTAGCGGGAGTTACTACAATGAGCAGTTCTTC
NA	NA	TRBJ2-1	TRBV9	CASSVGGTVNEQFF	TGTGCCAGCAGCGTCGGCGGAACCGTCAATGAGCAGTTCTTC
TRBD2	NA	TRBJ2-7	TRBV9	CASSVGGAGGQYEQYF	TGTGCCAGCAGCGTAGGAGGAGCGGGAGGCCAATACGAGCAGTACTTC
NA	NA	TRBJ2-7	TRBV5-4	CASSRSSGTFYEQYF	TGTGCCAGCAGCCGCAGTAGCGGAACCTTCTACGAGCAGTACTTC
NA	NA	TRBJ2-4	TRBV28	CASSLGQLAKNIQYF	TGTGCCAGCAGTCTCGGACAATTAGCCAAAAACATTCAGTACTTC
NA	NA	TRBJ1-2	TRBV6-5	CASRVPGNYGYTF	TGTGCCAGCAGAGTACCAGGGAACTATGGCTACACCTTC
NA	NA	TRBJ1-1	TRBV11-2	CASSPRMLGIQEWGTEAFF	TGTGCCAGCAGCCCTCGTATGCTCGGGATCCAGGAATGGGGTACTGAAGCTTTCTTT
TRBD1	NA	TRBJ1-4	TRBV5-1	CASSLETGGELFF	TGCGCCAGCAGCTTGGAGACAGGGGGAGAACTGTTTTTT
NA	NA	TRBJ1-1	TRBV29-1	CSVEKRWEPEAFF	TGCAGCGTTGAGAAGCGGTGGGAACCTGAAGCTTTCTTT
NA	few	TRBJ1-2	TRBV7-2	CASSTQRGANYGYTF	TGTGCCAGCAGCACGCAGCGGGGAGCTAACTATGGCTACACCTTC
TRBD2	NA	TRBJ2-3	TRBV7-2	CASSLRGLAGPMQYF	TGTGCCAGCAGCTTACGGGGACTAGCGGGCCCCATGCAGTATTTT
NA	NA	TRBJ1-6	TRBV10-3	CAISELNSDSPLHF	TGTGCCATCAGTGAGCTGAACTCCGATTCACCCCTCCACTTT
NA	NA	TRBJ2-5	TRBV4-3	CASSQGGHTQETQYF	TGCGCCAGCAGCCAAGGGGGACATACCCAAGAGACCCAGTACTTC
TRBD1	NA	TRBJ2-7	TRBV5-4	CASSLNGQGGYF	TGTGCCAGCAGCTTAAACGGACAGGGGGGGTACTTC
NA	NA	TRBJ1-2	TRBV6-5	CASSRATGGYGYTF	TGTGCCAGCAGTCGTGCGACAGGCGGCTATGGCTACACCTTC
TRBD2	NA	TRBJ2-3	TRBV5-4	CARTGGDTQYF	TGTGCCAGAACGGGGGGAGATACGCAGTATTTT
TRBD1	NA	TRBJ2-2	TRBV5-1	CASGVGGKSGELFF	TGCGCCAGCGGAGTAGGGGGCAAAAGCGGGGAGCTGTTTTTT
NA	once	TRBJ1-5	TRBV28	CASSFRGVNNQPQHF	TGTGCCAGCAGTTTTCGGGGGGTGAACAATCAGCCCCAGCATTTT
TRBD2	once	TRBJ2-3	TRBV18	CASSPGLAGGPKDTQYF	TGTGCCAGCTCACCGGGACTAGCGGGGGGGCCGAAAGATACGCAGTATTTT
NA	NA	TRBJ1-3	TRBV5-8	CASSLNREGNTIYF	TGTGCCAGCAGCTTGAACAGGGAGGGGAACACCATATATTTT
NA	once	TRBJ1-5	TRBV12-5	CASGLVLSTESNQPQHF	TGTGCTAGTGGTTTGGTACTGTCGACGGAGAGCAATCAGCCCCAGCATTTT
NA	NA	TRBJ1-5	TRBV27	CASSLIGQPQHF	TGTGCCAGCAGTTTAATCGGGCAGCCCCAGCATTTT
TRBD1	NA	TRBJ2-5	TRBV16	CASSQRGTGDETQYF	TGTGCCAGCAGCCAACGGGGGACAGGGGACGAGACCCAGTACTTC
TRBD2	NA	TRBJ2-7	TRBV19	CASAGDASYEQYF	TGTGCCAGTGCGGGAGACGCCTCCTACGAGCAGTACTTC
TRBD1	NA	TRBJ1-6	TRBV6-1	CASSEPTGSSYNSPLHF	TGTGCCAGCAGTGAACCGACAGGGAGCTCCTATAATTCACCCCTCCACTTT
TRBD1	NA	TRBJ1-1	TRBV5-5	CASSRDGDRVNTEAFF	TGTGCCAGCAGCCGTGACGGGGACAGAGTGAACACTGAAGCTTTCTTT
NA	NA	TRBJ1-2	TRBV6-5	CASSWDKGISGYTF	TGTGCCAGCAGTTGGGACAAAGGAATCTCTGGCTACACCTTC
TRBD1	NA	TRBJ1-1	TRBV28	CASSLWDRTNTEAFF	TGTGCCAGCAGTTTATGGGACAGGACGAACACTGAAGCTTTCTTT
TRBD1	NA	TRBJ1-1	TRBV19	CASSILSGYRGTEAFF	TGTGCCAGTAGTATATTGTCCGGGTACAGGGGAACTGAAGCTTTCTTT
TRBD1	NA	TRBJ1-5	TRBV19	CASSPTDRGASIGSNQPQHF	TGTGCCAGTAGTCCTACGGACAGGGGGGCCTCGATCGGTAGCAATCAGCCCCAGCATTTT
TRBD2	NA	TRBJ2-7	TRBV5-4	CATAGLAGGEQYF	TGTGCCACCGCGGGACTAGCGGGTGGAGAGCAGTACTTC
NA	few	TRBJ2-1	TRBV27	CASSLSHPNYGTYNEQFF	TGTGCCAGCAGTTTATCCCACCCAAACTATGGTACCTACAATGAGCAGTTCTTC
NA	NA	TRBJ1-1	TRBV9	CASSVGGRPNTEAFF	TGTGCCAGCAGCGTAGGAGGCAGACCGAACACTGAAGCTTTCTTT